One and the same sample provided the 8 T cell receptor beta chains below, sequenced in a study of blood T cells in healthy people across ages. Together with a sample-barcoded 5' primer, a J-beta primer mix was included in a second PCR lasting about 7 to 12 cycles. TCRdb re-called the 5' RACE reads with MiXCR, one entry per CDR3 protein. The sample contains roughly 1.9 million distinct CDR3 sequences, about two fifths of which appear only once. Material: blood. These receptors came from a human donor in good health.

This chain connects TRBV6-5 to TRBJ1-5, with D tentatively TRBD1 (6 bases). V shed 5 bases and J shed 5 bases, with 10 bases lying between them. In germline, CDR1 is MNHEY, CDR2 SVGAGI. This CDR3 has 13 amino acids. CDR3 in DNA: TGTGCCAGCAGTCAAAACAGGGATCAGCCCCAGCATTTT. Translation: CASSQNRDQPQHF.

The genes are TRBV11-1 and TRBJ2-2; 8 bases line up with TRBD2. From germline, CDR1 is SGHAT and CDR2 FQDESV (reference sequence). This CDR3 comprises 16 residues. Trimming at V came to 1 base and at J to 0 bases, leaving 1 base not matched to a gene. The CDR3 DNA is TGTGCCAGCAGCTTAGGCGGGGGGACGAACACCGGGGAGCTGTTTTTT. Translated: CASSLGGGTNTGELFF.

The J gene is TRBJ2-1, the V gene TRBV10-3; the match to TRBD1 covers 7 bases. V trimming: 5 bases; J trimming: 5 bases; junction bases outside the gene matches: 12. CDR3 length: 16 amino acids. Germline loops: CDR1 ENHRY, CDR2 SYGVKD. CDR3 bases: TGTGCCATCAGTCAAACGACAGGGCAAAGGGACAATGAGCAGTTCTTC. This gives the protein CAISQTTGQRDNEQFF.

V is TRBV12-3 or TRBV12-4 and J is TRBJ2-2; possible D gene TRBD2, 6 bases. The CDR3 consists of 15 residues. V lost 5 bases and J lost 5, with 15 bases in between. The CDR3: CASSPRAGTTGELFF. The CDR3 DNA sequence: TGTGCCAGCAGTCCGCGTGCGGGGACGACCGGGGAGCTGTTTTTT.

This chain uses TRBV10-3 with TRBJ2-7; 7 bases line up with TRBD1. V gave up 3 bases and J gave up 5 bases; unmatched junction bases: 13. This CDR3 spans 16 amino acids. CDR1 is ENHRY and CDR2 is SYGVKD in the germline V gene. The CDR3 protein is CAISEFRGDRKNEQYF. As DNA, the CDR3 is TGTGCCATCAGTGAATTCCGTGGGGACAGAAAGAACGAGCAGTACTTC.

In its sample, this clonotype was seen a few times. The genes are TRBV15 and TRBJ2-5; the match to TRBD1 covers 8 bases. The CDR3 contains 16 residues. Germline lookup yields CDR1 LNHNV and CDR2 YYDKDF (reference sequence). V gave up 1 base and J gave up 1 base; unmatched junction bases: 5. CDR3 DNA: TGTGCCACCAGCAGAGGTCTAGGACAGGGCCAAGAGACCCAGTACTTC. Protein sequence: CATSRGLGQGQETQYF.

V is TRBV11-2 and J is TRBJ2-7; D may be TRBD1 (5 bases). The CDR3 covers 17 residues. Trimming pared 1 base from V and 0 bases from J, leaving 16 bases between. From germline, CDR1 is SGHAT and CDR2 FQNNGV. DNA for the CDR3: TGTGCCAGCAGCTTAGGCCAGGGTGGTCTTCCCTCCTACGAGCAGTACTTC. It specifies CASSLGQGGLPSYEQYF.

The rearrangement links TRBV20-1 to TRBJ1-2; D remains ambiguous. The ends were cut back, 3 bases at V and 0 bases at J, with 8 bases in the middle. The CDR3 runs 13 residues. Germline lookup yields CDR1 DFQATT and CDR2 SNEGSKA (reference sequence). The CDR3 DNA reads as TGCAGTGCTAGGAGGACCCCTAACTATGGCTACACCTTC. Amino acid sequence: CSARRTPNYGYTF.